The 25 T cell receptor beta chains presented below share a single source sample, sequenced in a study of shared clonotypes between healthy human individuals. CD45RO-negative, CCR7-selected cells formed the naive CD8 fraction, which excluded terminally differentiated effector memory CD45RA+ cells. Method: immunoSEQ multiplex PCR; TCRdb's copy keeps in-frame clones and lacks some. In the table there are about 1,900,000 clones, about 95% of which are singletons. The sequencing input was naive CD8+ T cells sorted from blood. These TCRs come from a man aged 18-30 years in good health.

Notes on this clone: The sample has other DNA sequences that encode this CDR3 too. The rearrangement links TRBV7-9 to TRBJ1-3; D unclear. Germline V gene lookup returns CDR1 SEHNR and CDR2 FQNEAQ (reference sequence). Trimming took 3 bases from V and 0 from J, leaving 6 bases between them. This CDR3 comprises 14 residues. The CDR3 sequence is CASSLGSSGNTIYF. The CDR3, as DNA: TGTGCCAGCAGCTTGGGCAGCTCTGGAAACACCATATATTTT.

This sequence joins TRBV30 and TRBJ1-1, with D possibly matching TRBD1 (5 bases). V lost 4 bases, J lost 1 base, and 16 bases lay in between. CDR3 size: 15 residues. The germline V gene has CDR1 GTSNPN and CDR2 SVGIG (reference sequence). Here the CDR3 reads CAWTEAGFGNTEAFF. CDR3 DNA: TGTGCCTGGACCGAGGCAGGGTTCGGGAACACTGAAGCTTTCTTT. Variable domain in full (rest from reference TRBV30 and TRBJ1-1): SQTIHQWPATLVQPVGSPLSLECTVEGTSNPNLYWYRQAAGRGLQLLFYSVGIGQISSEVPQNLSASRPQDRQFILSSKKLLLSDSGFYLCAWTEAGFGNTEAFFGQGTRLTVV.

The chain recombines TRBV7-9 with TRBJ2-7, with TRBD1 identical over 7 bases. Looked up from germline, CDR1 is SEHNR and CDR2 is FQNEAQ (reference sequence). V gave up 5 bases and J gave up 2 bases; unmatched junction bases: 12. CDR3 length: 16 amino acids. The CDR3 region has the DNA TGTGCCAGCAGCGGTACCTTCGGGACAGTGACCTACGAGCAGTACTTC. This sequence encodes CASSGTFGTVTYEQYF.

CDR3: CSVSGGDSSTDTQYF. DNA of the CDR3: TGCAGCGTGAGCGGGGGGGACTCTAGCACAGATACGCAGTATTTT. The V and J genes are TRBV29-1 and TRBJ2-3; 10 bases map to TRBD2. Trimming at V came to 6 bases and at J to 0 bases, leaving 6 bases not matched to a gene. The CDR3 consists of 15 residues. Germline V CDR1 and CDR2: SQVTM, ANQGSEA.

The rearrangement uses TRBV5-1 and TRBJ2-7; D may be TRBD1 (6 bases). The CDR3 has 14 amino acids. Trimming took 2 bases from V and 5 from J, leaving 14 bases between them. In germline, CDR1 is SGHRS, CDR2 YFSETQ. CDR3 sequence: CASSFTWDNHEQYF. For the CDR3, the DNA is TGCGCCAGCAGCTTTACCTGGGACAACCACGAGCAGTACTTC.

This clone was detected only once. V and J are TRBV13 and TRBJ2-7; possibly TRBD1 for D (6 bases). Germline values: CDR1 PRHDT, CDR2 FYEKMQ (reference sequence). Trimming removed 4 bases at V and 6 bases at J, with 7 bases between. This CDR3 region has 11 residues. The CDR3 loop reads CASSSGVEQYF. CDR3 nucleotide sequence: TGTGCCAGCAGCTCAGGGGTCGAGCAGTACTTC.

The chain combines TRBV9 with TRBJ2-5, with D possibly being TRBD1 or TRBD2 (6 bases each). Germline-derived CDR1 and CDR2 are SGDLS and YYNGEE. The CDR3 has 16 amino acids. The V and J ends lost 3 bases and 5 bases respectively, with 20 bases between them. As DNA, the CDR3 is TGTGCCAGCAGCGCATTGCAAGGGGGGCAGCGCGAGACCCAGTACTTC. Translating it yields CASSALQGGQRETQYF.

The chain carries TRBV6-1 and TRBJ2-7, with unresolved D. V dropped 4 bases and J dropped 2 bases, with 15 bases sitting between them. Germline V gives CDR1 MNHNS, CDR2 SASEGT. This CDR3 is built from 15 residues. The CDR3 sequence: CASSADIFGAYEQYF. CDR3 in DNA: TGTGCCAGCAGTGCCGACATCTTTGGGGCCTACGAGCAGTACTTC.

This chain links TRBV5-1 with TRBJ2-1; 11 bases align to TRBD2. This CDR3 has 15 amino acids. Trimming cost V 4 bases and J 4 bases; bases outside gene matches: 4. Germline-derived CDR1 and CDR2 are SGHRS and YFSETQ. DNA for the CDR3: TGCGCCAGCAGCGATAGCGGGGGGGATTACAATGAGCAGTTCTTC. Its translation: CASSDSGGDYNEQFF.

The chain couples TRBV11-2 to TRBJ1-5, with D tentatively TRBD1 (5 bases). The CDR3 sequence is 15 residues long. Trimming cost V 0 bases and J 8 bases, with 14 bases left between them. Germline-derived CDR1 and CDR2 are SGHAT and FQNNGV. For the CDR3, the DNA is TGTGCCAGCAGCTTAGAGGGGCAGGGTAACGAGCCCCAGCATTTT. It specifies CASSLEGQGNEPQHF. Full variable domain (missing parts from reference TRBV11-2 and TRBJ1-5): EAGVAQSPRYKIIEKRQSVAFWCNPISGHATLYWYQQILGQGPKLLIQFQNNGVVDDSQLPKDRFSAERLKGVDSTLKIQPAKLEDSAVYLCASSLEGQGNEPQHFGDGTRLSIL.

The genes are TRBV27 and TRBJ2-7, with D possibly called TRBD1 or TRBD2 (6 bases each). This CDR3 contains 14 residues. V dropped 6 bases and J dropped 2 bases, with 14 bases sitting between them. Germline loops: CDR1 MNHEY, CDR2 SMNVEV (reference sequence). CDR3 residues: CASRISGEAYEQYF. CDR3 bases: TGTGCCAGCAGGATATCAGGGGAGGCCTACGAGCAGTACTTC.

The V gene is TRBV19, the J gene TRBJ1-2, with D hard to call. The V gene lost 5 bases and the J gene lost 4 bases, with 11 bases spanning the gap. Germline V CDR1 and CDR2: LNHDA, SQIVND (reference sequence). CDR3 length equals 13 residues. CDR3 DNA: TGTGCCAGTAGTCCGGGTATGGGCTATGGCTACACCTTC. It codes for CASSPGMGYGYTF.

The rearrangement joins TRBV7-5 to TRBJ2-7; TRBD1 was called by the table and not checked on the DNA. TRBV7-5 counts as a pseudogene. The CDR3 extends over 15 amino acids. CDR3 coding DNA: TGTGCCAGAAGGCCTTCCGGGACAGGGGGACACGAGCAGTACTTC. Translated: CARRPSGTGGHEQYF.

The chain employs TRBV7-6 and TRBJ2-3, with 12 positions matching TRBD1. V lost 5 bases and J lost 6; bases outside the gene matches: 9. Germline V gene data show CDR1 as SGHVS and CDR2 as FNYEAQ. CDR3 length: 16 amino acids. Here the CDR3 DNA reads TGTGCCAGCAGCACGGGGACAGGGGGCGAGACGGATACGCAGTATTTT. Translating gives CASSTGTGGETDTQYF.

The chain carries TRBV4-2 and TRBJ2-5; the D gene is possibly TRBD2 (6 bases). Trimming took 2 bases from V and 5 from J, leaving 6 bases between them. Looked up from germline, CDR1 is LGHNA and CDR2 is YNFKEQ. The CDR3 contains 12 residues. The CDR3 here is CASSQRGETQYF. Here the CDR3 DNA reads TGTGCCAGCAGCCAACGGGGGGAGACCCAGTACTTC.

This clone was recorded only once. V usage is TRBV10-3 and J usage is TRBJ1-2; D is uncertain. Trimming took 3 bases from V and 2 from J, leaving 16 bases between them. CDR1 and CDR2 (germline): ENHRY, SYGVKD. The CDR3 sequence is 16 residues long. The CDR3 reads CAISDRSREDNYGYTF. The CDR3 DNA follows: TGTGCCATCAGTGACAGGTCGAGGGAGGACAACTATGGCTACACCTTC.

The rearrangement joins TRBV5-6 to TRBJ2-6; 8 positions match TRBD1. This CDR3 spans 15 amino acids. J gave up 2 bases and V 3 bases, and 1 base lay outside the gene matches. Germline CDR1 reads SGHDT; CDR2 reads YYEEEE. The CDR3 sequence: CASSWTGTGANVLTF. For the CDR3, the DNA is TGTGCCAGCAGCTGGACAGGGACTGGGGCCAACGTCCTGACTTTC.

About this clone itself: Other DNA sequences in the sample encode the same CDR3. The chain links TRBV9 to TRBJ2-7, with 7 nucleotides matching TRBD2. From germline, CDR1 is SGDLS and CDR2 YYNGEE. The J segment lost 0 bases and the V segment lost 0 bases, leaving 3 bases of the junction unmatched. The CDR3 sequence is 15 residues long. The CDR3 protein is CASSVGLAASYEQYF. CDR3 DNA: TGTGCCAGCAGCGTAGGGCTAGCGGCCTCCTACGAGCAGTACTTC.

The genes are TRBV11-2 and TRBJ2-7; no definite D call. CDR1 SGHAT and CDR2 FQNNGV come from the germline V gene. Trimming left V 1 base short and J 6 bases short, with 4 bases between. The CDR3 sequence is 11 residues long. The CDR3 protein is CASSLVIEQYF. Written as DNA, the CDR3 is TGTGCCAGCAGCTTAGTAATCGAGCAGTACTTC.

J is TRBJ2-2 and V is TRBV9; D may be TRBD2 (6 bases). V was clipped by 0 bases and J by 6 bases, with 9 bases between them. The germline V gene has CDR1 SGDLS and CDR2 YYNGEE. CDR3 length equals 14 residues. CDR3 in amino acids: CASSVDPGAGELFF. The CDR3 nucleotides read TGTGCCAGCAGCGTAGACCCGGGGGCCGGGGAGCTGTTTTTT.

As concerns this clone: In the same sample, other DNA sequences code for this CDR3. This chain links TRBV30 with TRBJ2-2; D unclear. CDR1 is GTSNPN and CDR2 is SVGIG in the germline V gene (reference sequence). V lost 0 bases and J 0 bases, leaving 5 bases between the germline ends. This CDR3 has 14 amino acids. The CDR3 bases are TGTGCCTGGAGTGTAACCTCGAACACCGGGGAGCTGTTTTTT. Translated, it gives CAWSVTSNTGELFF. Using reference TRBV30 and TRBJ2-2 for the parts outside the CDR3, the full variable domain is SQTIHQWPATLVQPVGSPLSLECTVEGTSNPNLYWYRQAAGRGLQLLFYSVGIGQISSEVPQNLSASRPQDRQFILSSKKLLLSDSGFYLCAWSVTSNTGELFFGEGSRLTVL.

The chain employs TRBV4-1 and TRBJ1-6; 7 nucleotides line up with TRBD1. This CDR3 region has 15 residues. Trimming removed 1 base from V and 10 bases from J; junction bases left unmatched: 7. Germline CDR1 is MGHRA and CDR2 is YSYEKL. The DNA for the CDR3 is TGCGCCAGCAGCCAAGGGGACAGTAAGAGGTCACCCCTCCACTTT. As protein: CASSQGDSKRSPLHF.

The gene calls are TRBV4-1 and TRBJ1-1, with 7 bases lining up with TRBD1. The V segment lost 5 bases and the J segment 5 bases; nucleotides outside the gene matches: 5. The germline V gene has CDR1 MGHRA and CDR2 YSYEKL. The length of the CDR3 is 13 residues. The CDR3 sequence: CASSIRQGTEAFF. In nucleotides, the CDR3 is TGCGCCAGCAGCATCAGACAGGGTACTGAAGCTTTCTTT.

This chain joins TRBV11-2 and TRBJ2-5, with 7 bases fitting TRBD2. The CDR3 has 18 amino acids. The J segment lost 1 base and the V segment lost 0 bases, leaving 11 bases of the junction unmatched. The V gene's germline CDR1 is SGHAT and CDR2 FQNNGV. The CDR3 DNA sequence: TGTGCCAGCAGCTTAGACCCCCCGGGGGGTAGTCTCCAAGAGACCCAGTACTTC. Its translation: CASSLDPPGGSLQETQYF.

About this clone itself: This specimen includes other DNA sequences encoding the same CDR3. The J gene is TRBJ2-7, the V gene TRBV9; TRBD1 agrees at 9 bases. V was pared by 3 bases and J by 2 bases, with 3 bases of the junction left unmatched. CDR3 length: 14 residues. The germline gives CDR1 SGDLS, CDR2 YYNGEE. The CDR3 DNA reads TGTGCCAGCAGCGCGGGACAGGGACCCTACGAGCAGTACTTC. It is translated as CASSAGQGPYEQYF.